This is a list of T cell receptor beta chains from one sample in a study of blood T cell repertoires in COVID-19. Libraries were prepared by immunoSEQ multiplex PCR; TCRdb keeps only in-frame clonotypes and omits some of them. The sample gives 450,000 to 500,000 clones, roughly 87% of which show up once; 0.65% to 0.9% is in the top ten. Sequencing was done on a sample of PBMCs or T cells enriched from blood (not recorded which). The receptor set was obtained from a woman between 18 and 29 years old who had recovered from COVID-19. Each CDR3 is given with its conserved first and last residue. The D gene is left open where the match is weak. Rows give clone size only sometimes, using once, few, many, or a class for an expanded clone.

j_gene,v_gene,abundance,d_gene,CDR3aa,CDR3nt
TRBJ2-5,TRBV5-4,.,TRBD2,CASSLVRGGGQETQYF,TGTGCCAGCAGCTTGGTTCGCGGGGGGGGGCAAGAGACCCAGTACTTC
TRBJ1-2,TRBV30,.,.,CAWSVLSYGYTF,TGTGCCTGGAGTGTACTATCATATGGCTACACCTTC
TRBJ1-2,TRBV5-1,few,TRBD1,CASSLGVGGNYGYTF,TGCGCCAGCAGCTTGGGCGTAGGGGGCAACTATGGCTACACCTTC
TRBJ2-2,TRBV2,.,TRBD1,CASLFRGTGELFF,TGTGCCAGCCTCTTCAGGGGGACCGGGGAGCTGTTTTTT
TRBJ1-2,TRBV5-4,.,TRBD1,CASLAAGGTYGYTF,TGTGCCAGCCTGGCGGCAGGGGGGACCTATGGCTACACCTTC
TRBJ2-4,TRBV5-5,.,TRBD2,CASSLGTSGGQIAKNIQYF,TGTGCCAGCAGCTTGGGGACTAGCGGGGGCCAGATAGCCAAAAACATTCAGTACTTC
TRBJ1-3,TRBV12-5,once,.,CASGLLTDVLSGNTIYF,TGTGCTAGTGGTTTACTGACAGATGTCCTCTCTGGAAACACCATATATTTT
TRBJ2-7,TRBV7-9,.,.,CASSLYLQGGYYEQYF,TGTGCCAGCAGCTTATATTTGCAGGGGGGTTACTACGAGCAGTACTTC
TRBJ2-2,TRBV7-9,.,.,CASSSKGAGELFF,TGTGCCAGCAGCTCTAAGGGGGCCGGGGAGCTGTTTTTT
TRBJ1-6,TRBV30,.,.,CAWSFGGDSPLHF,TGTGCCTGGAGCTTTGGAGGTGATTCACCCCTCCACTTT
TRBJ1-2,TRBV19,.,.,CASSIQDSSLGGYTF,TGTGCCAGTAGTATCCAGGACAGTAGTTTGGGTGGCTACACCTTC
TRBJ2-3,TRBV4-2,.,.,CASSQEPRGSSTDTQYF,TGTGCCAGCAGCCAAGAACCACGCGGCTCTAGCACAGATACGCAGTATTTT
TRBJ1-1,TRBV20-1,.,.,CSPGGEAFF,TGCAGTCCCGGCGGGGAGGCTTTCTTT
TRBJ1-2,TRBV6-5,once,.,CASTPGQLYYGYTF,TGTGCCAGCACCCCAGGGCAGTTGTATTATGGCTACACCTTC
TRBJ1-5,TRBV27,.,TRBD1,CASSPLDREWNQPQHF,TGTGCCAGCAGTCCGTTGGACAGGGAATGGAATCAGCCCCAGCATTTT
TRBJ1-6,TRBV19,few,.,CASSPQGEGGSPLHF,TGTGCCAGTAGCCCACAGGGAGAGGGTGGTTCACCCCTCCACTTT
TRBJ2-5,TRBV5-5,.,TRBD2,CASSLPSGGGETQYF,TGTGCCAGCAGCTTGCCTAGCGGGGGGGGTGAGACCCAGTACTTC
TRBJ1-2,TRBV5-1,.,TRBD1,CASSLAGDSYYGYTF,TGCGCCAGCAGCTTGGCCGGGGACAGTTACTATGGCTACACCTTC
TRBJ1-2,TRBV28,.,TRBD1,CASSLLRFEGQGVDGYTF,TGTGCCAGCAGTTTATTACGTTTTGAGGGACAGGGTGTCGATGGCTACACCTTC
TRBJ2-7,TRBV19,.,.,CASSITSSQRHYEQYF,TGTGCCAGTAGTATAACTAGCTCCCAAAGACACTACGAGCAGTACTTC
TRBJ1-1,TRBV15,.,.,CATTRQGTTEAFF,TGTGCCACCACCAGGCAGGGGACGACTGAAGCTTTCTTT
TRBJ2-4,TRBV6-6,.,TRBD2,CASSSWGSGAKNIQYF,TGTGCCAGCAGTTCGTGGGGTAGCGGGGCCAAAAACATTCAGTACTTC
TRBJ2-3,TRBV9,.,TRBD2,CASSPSSGGDHTQYF,TGTGCCAGCAGCCCCTCTAGCGGGGGGGACCATACGCAGTATTTT
TRBJ1-5,TRBV15,.,.,CATSAEMYSNQPQHF,TGTGCCACCAGCGCCGAGATGTATAGCAATCAGCCCCAGCATTTT
TRBJ2-1,TRBV24-1,.,TRBD1,CATSDPQGAGDEQFF,TGTGCCACCAGTGATCCACAGGGGGCCGGCGATGAGCAGTTCTTC
TRBJ1-2,TRBV28,.,TRBD1,CASSPAPGQGMEGYTF,TGTGCCAGCAGTCCTGCTCCGGGACAGGGGATGGAAGGCTACACCTTC
TRBJ1-5,TRBV19,.,TRBD1,CASLEGGPNQPQHF,TGTGCCAGCCTTGAAGGGGGCCCCAATCAGCCCCAGCATTTT
TRBJ1-5,TRBV15,few,.,CATSEQADNQPQHF,TGTGCCACCTCGGAACAGGCGGACAATCAGCCCCAGCATTTT
TRBJ1-2,TRBV7-9,.,TRBD1,CASSLSGGYGYTF,TGTGCCAGCAGCTTATCAGGGGGCTATGGCTACACCTTC
TRBJ2-7,TRBV4-2,.,TRBD1,CASSQDVQGAREQYF,TGTGCCAGCAGCCAAGATGTTCAGGGGGCGAGGGAGCAGTACTTC
TRBJ2-3,TRBV6-2/TRBV6-3,.,TRBD2,CASSYLAGDQDTQYF,TGTGCCAGCAGTTACCTAGCGGGGGATCAAGATACGCAGTATTTT
TRBJ2-1,TRBV6-2/TRBV6-3,.,.,CASSFLAASSYNEQFF,TGTGCCAGCAGTTTCCTCGCGGCTAGCTCCTACAATGAGCAGTTCTTC
TRBJ1-1,TRBV2,once,.,CASSESGGNTEAFF,TGTGCCAGCAGTGAAAGCGGGGGGAACACTGAAGCTTTCTTT
TRBJ2-6,TRBV11-3,.,TRBD1,CASSSPGTGSSGANVLTF,TGTGCCAGCAGCTCCCCCGGGACAGGGTCTTCTGGGGCCAACGTCCTGACTTTC
TRBJ1-2,TRBV28,.,TRBD1,CASSLAGQGADGYTF,TGTGCCAGCAGTTTAGCGGGACAGGGGGCGGATGGCTACACCTTC
TRBJ1-2,TRBV7-9,few,TRBD1,CASSRSLPGQAGYTF,TGTGCCAGCAGCCGTTCCCTCCCGGGACAGGCGGGCTACACCTTC
TRBJ1-1,TRBV7-9,.,.,CASSLSGNTEAFF,TGTGCCAGCAGCTTATCAGGGAACACTGAAGCTTTCTTT
TRBJ1-1,TRBV3-1/TRBV3-2,.,TRBD1,CASSQSWTGDTEAFF,TGTGCCAGCAGCCAATCATGGACAGGGGACACTGAAGCTTTCTTT
TRBJ2-7,TRBV21-1,.,.,CASRGGLAGGGQYF,TGTGCCAGCAGGGGGGGACTAGCGGGGGGAGGGCAGTACTTC
TRBJ1-2,TRBV5-1,.,TRBD1,CASSLLGQGNNGYTF,TGCGCCAGCAGCTTATTGGGACAGGGGAATAATGGCTACACCTTC
TRBJ1-5,TRBV19,few,TRBD1,CASTDRGYNQPQHF,TGTGCCAGTACTGACAGGGGGTACAATCAGCCCCAGCATTTT
TRBJ1-2,TRBV5-4,.,.,CASSGRGAIRGYTF,TGTGCCAGCTCCGGACGGGGGGCGATCCGTGGCTACACCTTC
TRBJ1-1,TRBV6-5,.,.,CASYPSGGRNTEAFF,TGTGCCAGCTACCCCTCCGGCGGGAGGAACACTGAAGCTTTCTTT
TRBJ2-7,TRBV7-6,.,.,CASSPIVGGSYEQYF,TGTGCCAGCAGCCCAATAGTAGGGGGTTCCTACGAGCAGTACTTC
TRBJ2-7,TRBV5-6,.,TRBD1,CASSLLGQDEQYF,TGTGCCAGCAGCTTGTTAGGACAGGACGAGCAGTACTTC
TRBJ1-1,TRBV7-9,.,.,CASSLGWPNTEAFF,TGTGCCAGCAGCTTAGGGTGGCCAAACACTGAAGCTTTCTTT
TRBJ1-3,TRBV19,once,.,CASSMGHPSSGNTIYF,TGTGCCAGTAGTATGGGACACCCTTCGTCAGGAAACACCATATATTTT
TRBJ1-2,TRBV6-5,.,.,CASSYSRGYYGYTF,TGTGCCAGCAGTTACTCACGGGGTTACTATGGCTACACCTTC
TRBJ2-7,TRBV6-5,.,TRBD2,CASSPRWGGSYEQYF,TGTGCCAGCAGCCCACGGTGGGGGGGCTCCTACGAGCAGTACTTC
TRBJ2-5,TRBV19,.,TRBD1,CASSRDREETQYF,TGTGCCAGTAGTAGGGACAGAGAGGAGACCCAGTACTTC
TRBJ1-2,TRBV6-5,.,.,CASIRTDDHYGYTF,TGTGCCAGCATCAGGACTGATGATCATTATGGCTACACCTTC